The 14 T cell receptor beta chains listed next were all sequenced from one sample in a study of Ad26.COV2.S vaccination and SARS-CoV-2 variants. Treatment reported: about 20 received Ad26.COV2.S at low or high dose, single or two shots; about 5 received placebo; per-sample allocation not given. Sampling was done on day 63 after the first vaccine or placebo injection. TCRdb's table, derived via immunoSEQ multiplex PCR, lists solely in-frame clones and lacks some. The sample contains some 320,000 clones, about 86% of which appear only once. Here the sequenced sample was peripheral blood, taken in a trial of Ad26.COV2.S vaccine versus placebo. The receptors come from a person between 18 and 65 years old who received the Ad26.COV2.S COVID-19 vaccine or a placebo.

This chain joins TRBV5-5 and TRBJ1-6; 7 nucleotides agree with TRBD1. This CDR3 comprises 14 residues. Germline loops: CDR1 SGHKS, CDR2 YYEKEE (reference sequence). The junction had 5 bases not matched to a gene; V was cut back by 4 bases and J by 7 bases. The CDR3 sequence is CASSTAGGNSPLHF. The CDR3 DNA reads TGTGCCAGCAGCACCGCAGGGGGGAATTCACCCCTCCACTTT.

The CDR3 reads CSVLSRGDTEAFF. CDR3 bases: TGCAGCGTCCTGAGCCGGGGTGACACTGAAGCTTTCTTT. The rearrangement joins TRBV29-1 to TRBJ1-1; D unresolved. Germline CDR1 SQVTM, CDR2 ANQGSEA. V was trimmed by 6 bases and J by 3 bases, leaving 14 bases between them. This CDR3 is 13 amino acids long.

The chain has TRBV7-3 and TRBJ1-6; D might be TRBD1 (6 bases). The V gene's germline CDR1 is SGHTA and CDR2 FQGTGA. The CDR3 is 15 amino acids. V was clipped by 2 bases and J by 5 bases, with 10 bases between them. CDR3 sequence: CASSLGQGHNSPLHF. CDR3 coding DNA: TGTGCCAGCAGCTTAGGGCAGGGGCATAATTCACCCCTCCACTTT. The full variable domain, its missing parts supplied by reference TRBV7-3 and TRBJ1-6, is GAGVSQTPSNKVTEKGKYVELRCDPISGHTALYWYRQSLGQGPEFLIYFQGTGAADDSGLPNDRFFAVRPEGSVSTLKIQRTERGDSAVYLCASSLGQGHNSPLHFGNGTRLTVT.

The CDR3 nucleotides are TGTGCCAGCAGCAATCGGGGGGATCCTTACAATGAGCAGTTCTTC. As protein: CASSNRGDPYNEQFF. This sequence joins TRBV5-4 and TRBJ2-1; TRBD2 aligns across 7 bases. The germline gives CDR1 SGHNT, CDR2 YYREEE (reference sequence). This CDR3 region has 15 residues. Germline trimming cut 4 bases from V and 4 bases from J; bases unmatched to any gene: 8.

CDR3 amino acids: CAITRDSSSYEQYF. The CDR3 coding sequence is TGTGCCATCACCCGGGACTCGAGCTCCTACGAGCAGTACTTC. The chain has TRBV10-3 and TRBJ2-7; D is possibly TRBD2 (6 bases). V was shortened by 7 bases and J by 0 bases, with 13 bases between the two germline ends. Germline V gene sequence: CDR1 ENHRY, CDR2 SYGVKD. The CDR3 length is 14 residues.

V gene TRBV5-6 combines with J gene TRBJ1-4; maybe TRBD1 (5 bases). Trimming stripped 0 bases from V and 7 bases from J, with 19 bases between. The CDR3 runs to 17 residues. The V gene's germline CDR1 is SGHDT and CDR2 YYEEEE. CDR3 nucleotides: TGTGCCAGCAGCTTGGGTGCCCTGACAGCGGCGGGTGAAAAACTGTTTTTT. This encodes CASSLGALTAAGEKLFF.

V usage is TRBV19 and J usage is TRBJ1-2; weak D call: TRBD1 (6 bases). Germline lookup yields CDR1 LNHDA and CDR2 SQIVND (reference sequence). This CDR3 is 14 amino acids long. The V and J ends lost 6 bases and 7 bases respectively, with 18 bases between them. CDR3: CASRITGNGGGYTF. DNA for the CDR3: TGTGCCAGTAGAATTACAGGGAATGGTGGTGGCTACACCTTC. The full variable domain, completed using reference TRBV19 and TRBJ1-2, is DGGITQSPKYLFRKEGQNVTLSCEQNLNHDAMYWYRQDPGQGLRLIYYSQIVNDFQKGDIAEGYSVSREKKESFPLTVTSAQKNPTAFYLCASRITGNGGGYTFGSGTRLTVV.

V usage is TRBV7-6 and J usage is TRBJ2-3; 8 bases fit TRBD1. The trim removed 2 bases at V and 2 bases at J, leaving 6 bases unmatched. Germline loops: CDR1 SGHVS, CDR2 FNYEAQ. The CDR3 length is 16 residues. This chain's CDR3 is CASSLKRDRHTDTQYF. CDR3 DNA: TGTGCCAGCAGCTTAAAGAGGGACAGGCACACAGATACGCAGTATTTT.

The chain recombines TRBV20-1 with TRBJ1-1; 9 nucleotides agree with TRBD1. There are 17 residues in the CDR3. J gave up 0 bases and V 3 bases, and 11 bases lay outside the gene matches. Germline assignment: CDR1 DFQATT and CDR2 SNEGSKA (reference sequence). CDR3 DNA sequence: TGCAGTGCTAGTAGTAGAGGGACAGGGAGGATGAACACTGAAGCTTTCTTT. Protein: CSASSRGTGRMNTEAFF.

The chain employs TRBV19 and TRBJ2-7; D is unclear. The V gene lost 8 bases and the J gene lost 7 bases, with 21 bases spanning the gap. Per germline, CDR1 LNHDA and CDR2 SQIVND (reference sequence). This CDR3 contains 14 residues. The CDR3 DNA reads as TGTGCCAGTTCCCGGAAGGGTTCGGCGCGAGAGCAGTACTTC. This translates into CASSRKGSAREQYF.

V is TRBV14 and J is TRBJ1-3; D is unclear. Looked up from germline, CDR1 is SGHDN and CDR2 is FVKESK. V dropped 0 bases and J dropped 0 bases, with 6 bases sitting between them. The CDR3 sequence is 15 residues long. The CDR3 bases are TGTGCCAGCAGCCAAGATAACCACTCTGGAAACACCATATATTTT. It specifies CASSQDNHSGNTIYF.

This sequence joins TRBV3-1 (or the pseudogene TRBV3-2) and TRBJ2-5; 9 bases agree with TRBD1. V was clipped by 4 bases and J by 4 bases; unmatched bases: 4. Per germline, CDR1 LGHDT and CDR2 YNNKEL (reference sequence). The CDR3 is 14 residues long. The CDR3 sequence: CASSPDRGRETQYF. The DNA of the CDR3 is TGTGCCAGCAGCCCGGACAGGGGACGAGAGACCCAGTACTTC.

The rearrangement uses TRBV5-1 and TRBJ1-3; tentatively, D is TRBD1 (6 bases). The CDR3 loop spans 13 amino acids. Germline lookup yields CDR1 SGHRS and CDR2 YFSETQ. The V end lost 3 bases, the J end lost 8 bases, and 12 bases lay between the germline ends. In DNA form, the CDR3 reads TGCGCCAGCAGCTACACAGGGAAGGACACCATATATTTT. This gives the protein CASSYTGKDTIYF.

The chain has TRBV2 and TRBJ2-7, with 11 bases aligning to TRBD2. The CDR3 contains 15 residues. V lost 6 bases and J lost 0; bases outside the gene matches: 4. Looked up from germline, CDR1 is SNHLY and CDR2 is FYNNEI. CDR3 coding DNA: TGTGCCAGCAGGGCTAGCGGGGGGCTCTCCTACGAGCAGTACTTC. It specifies CASRASGGLSYEQYF.